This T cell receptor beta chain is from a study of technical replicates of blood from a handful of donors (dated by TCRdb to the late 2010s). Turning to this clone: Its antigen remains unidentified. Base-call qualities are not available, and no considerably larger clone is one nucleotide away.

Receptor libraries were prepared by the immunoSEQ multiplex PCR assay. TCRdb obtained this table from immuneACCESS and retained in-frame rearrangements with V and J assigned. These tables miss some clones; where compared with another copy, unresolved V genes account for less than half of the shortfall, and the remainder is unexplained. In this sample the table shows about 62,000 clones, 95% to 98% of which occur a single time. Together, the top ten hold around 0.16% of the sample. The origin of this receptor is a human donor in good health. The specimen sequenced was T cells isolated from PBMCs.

The nucleotide sequence reads TGTGCCATCATGATGAACGGACAGGGTGAAGCTTTCTTT. Its protein is CAIMMNGQGEAFF. This chain is built from TRBV10-3 and TRBJ1-1; 8 central bases correspond to TRBD1. The CDR3 starts with the cysteine, ends with the phenylalanine, and has 13 residues. The entry retains the CDR3 DNA only, 39 bases that are in frame from base 1. V ends up 7 bases short and J 7 bases short, with an unmatched junction base count of 8. CDR1 is given as ENHRY and CDR2 as SYGVKD, both from the germline V gene.